The T cell receptor beta chain under discussion was sequenced for a study of shared T cell receptors in the human thymus. This clone was recorded a few times. Germline CDR1 reads MNHNS; CDR2 reads SASEGT. V shed 4 bases and J shed 1 base, with 19 bases lying between them. The CDR3 spans 17 residues. TCRdb keeps only in-frame clones here, not all; method: immunoSEQ multiplex PCR. The sample holds hundreds of thousands of clones, 80% to 90% seen once. These data also featured in a second study, about human thymus T cells. As that study records: Thymus pieces cut out during corrective heart surgery were the tissue that was used. Thymic and blood repertoires showed apparently biased V and J gene usage. Thymic repertoires overlap heavily among unrelated individuals, related research has reported.

The clonotype comes from a girl in the first two years of life with a congenital heart defect. V gene TRBV6-1 combines with J gene TRBJ1-2, with a tentative D call TRBD1 (5 bases). The sample consisted of thymocytes. CDR3 nucleotide sequence: TGTGCCAGCAGTGCAGACAGATTACCCCCCATTAACTATGGCTACACCTTC. This sequence encodes CASSADRLPPINYGYTF.